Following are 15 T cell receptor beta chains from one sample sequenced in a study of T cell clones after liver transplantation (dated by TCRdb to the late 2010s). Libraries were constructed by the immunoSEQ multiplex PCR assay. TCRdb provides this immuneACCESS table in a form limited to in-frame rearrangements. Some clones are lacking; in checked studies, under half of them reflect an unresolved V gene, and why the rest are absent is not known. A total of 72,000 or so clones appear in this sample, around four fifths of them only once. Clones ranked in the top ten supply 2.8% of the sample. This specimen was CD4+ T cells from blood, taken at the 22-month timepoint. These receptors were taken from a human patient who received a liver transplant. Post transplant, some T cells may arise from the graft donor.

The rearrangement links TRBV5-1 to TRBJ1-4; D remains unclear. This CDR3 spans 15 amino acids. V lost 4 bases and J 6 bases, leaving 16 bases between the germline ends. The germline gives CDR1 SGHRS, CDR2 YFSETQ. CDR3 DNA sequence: TGCGCCAGCAGCCTTAGCAGGCCCAGCGATGAAAAACTGTTTTTT. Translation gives CASSLSRPSDEKLFF.

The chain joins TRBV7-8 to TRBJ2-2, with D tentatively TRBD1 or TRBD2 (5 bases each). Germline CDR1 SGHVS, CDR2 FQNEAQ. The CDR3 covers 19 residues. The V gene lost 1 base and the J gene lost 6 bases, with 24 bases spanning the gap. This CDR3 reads CASSLVAGEGTHSPGELFF. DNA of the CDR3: TGTGCCAGCAGCTTAGTAGCCGGGGAAGGGACCCACTCCCCCGGGGAGCTGTTTTTT.

As DNA, the CDR3 is TGTGCCAGCAGTTCCAGGGCTCCGGATGGCTACACCTTC. Its protein product is CASSSRAPDGYTF. This rearrangement joins TRBV6-6 to TRBJ1-2; a possible D gene is TRBD1 (5 bases). Trimming took 4 bases from V and 6 from J, leaving 12 bases between them. The CDR3 is 13 residues long. Germline CDR1 reads MNHNY; CDR2 reads SVGAGI (reference sequence).

The CDR3 nucleotides are TGTGCCAGCAGCTTAAGGGCAGGACCCTACGAGCAGTACTTC. The encoded protein is CASSLRAGPYEQYF. The chain links TRBV11-2 to TRBJ2-7, with unresolved D. The CDR3 spans 14 residues. The V gene's germline CDR1 is SGHAT and CDR2 FQNNGV. Trimming removed 2 bases from V and 2 bases from J, with 10 bases in between. Full variable domain (outside the CDR3, taken from reference TRBV11-2 and TRBJ2-7): EAGVAQSPRYKIIEKRQSVAFWCNPISGHATLYWYQQILGQGPKLLIQFQNNGVVDDSQLPKDRFSAERLKGVDSTLKIQPAKLEDSAVYLCASSLRAGPYEQYFGPGTRLTVT.

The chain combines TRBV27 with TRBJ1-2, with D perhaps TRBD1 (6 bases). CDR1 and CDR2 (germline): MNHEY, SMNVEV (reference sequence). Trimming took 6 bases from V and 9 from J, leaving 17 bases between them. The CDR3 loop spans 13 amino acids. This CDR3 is CASSPRDTRRYTF. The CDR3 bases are TGTGCCAGCAGCCCCCGGGACACCAGACGCTACACCTTC.

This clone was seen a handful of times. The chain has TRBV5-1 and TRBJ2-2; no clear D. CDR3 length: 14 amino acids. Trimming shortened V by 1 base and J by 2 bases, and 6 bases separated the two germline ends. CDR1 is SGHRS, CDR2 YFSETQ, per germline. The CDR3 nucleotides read TGCGCCAGCAGCTTGTTGCAAAACACCGGGGAGCTGTTTTTT. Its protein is CASSLLQNTGELFF.

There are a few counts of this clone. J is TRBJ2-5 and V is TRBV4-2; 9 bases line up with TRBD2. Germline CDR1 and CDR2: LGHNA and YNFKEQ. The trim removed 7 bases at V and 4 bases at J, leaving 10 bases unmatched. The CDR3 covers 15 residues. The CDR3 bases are TGTGCCAGCAAACGCGGGGGGGACAATAGAGAGACCCAGTACTTC. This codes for CASKRGGDNRETQYF.

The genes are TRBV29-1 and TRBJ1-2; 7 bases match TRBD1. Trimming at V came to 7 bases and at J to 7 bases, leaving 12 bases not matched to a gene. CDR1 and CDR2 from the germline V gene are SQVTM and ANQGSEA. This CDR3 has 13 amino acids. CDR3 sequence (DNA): TGCAGCGGAGGATCGAAACAGGGGACTGGCTACACCTTC. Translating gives CSGGSKQGTGYTF.

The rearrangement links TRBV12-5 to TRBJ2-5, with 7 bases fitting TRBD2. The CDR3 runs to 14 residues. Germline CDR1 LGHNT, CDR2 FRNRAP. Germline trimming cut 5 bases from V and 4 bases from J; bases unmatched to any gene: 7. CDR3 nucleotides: TGTGCTAGTGGTCCTGGGGGGGTAAGAGAGACCCAGTACTTC. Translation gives CASGPGGVRETQYF.

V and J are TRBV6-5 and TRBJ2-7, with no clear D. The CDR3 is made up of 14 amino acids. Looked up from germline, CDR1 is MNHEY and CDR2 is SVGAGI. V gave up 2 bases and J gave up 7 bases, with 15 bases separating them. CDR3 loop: CASSYADSYGEQYF. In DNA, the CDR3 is TGTGCCAGCAGTTACGCAGACTCCTACGGGGAGCAGTACTTC.

DNA for the CDR3: TGTGCCAGCTTGAGCAGATGGGACACTGAAGCTTTCTTT. This sequence encodes CASLSRWDTEAFF. The rearrangement joins TRBV2 to TRBJ1-1; no reliable D call. V shed 8 bases and J shed 3 bases, with 13 bases lying between them. This CDR3 contains 13 residues. The germline V gene has CDR1 SNHLY and CDR2 FYNNEI. The whole variable domain, remainder taken from reference TRBV2 and TRBJ1-1, is EPEVTQTPSHQVTQMGQEVILRCVPISNHLYFYWYRQILGQKVEFLVSFYNNEISEKSEIFDDQFSVERPDGSNFTLKIRSTKLEDSAMYFCASLSRWDTEAFFGQGTRLTVV.

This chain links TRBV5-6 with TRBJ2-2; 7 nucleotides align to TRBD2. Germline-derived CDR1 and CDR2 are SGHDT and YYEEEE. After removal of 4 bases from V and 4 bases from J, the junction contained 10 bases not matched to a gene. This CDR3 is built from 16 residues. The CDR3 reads CASSPGLSGPTGELFF. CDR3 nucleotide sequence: TGTGCCAGCAGCCCGGGACTATCTGGCCCCACCGGGGAGCTGTTTTTT.

CDR3 residues: CASSFGESLANTQYF. CDR3 coding DNA: TGTGCCAGCAGCTTCGGGGAGTCACTAGCAAATACGCAGTATTTT. The chain recombines TRBV5-6 with TRBJ2-3; the D gene is possibly TRBD2 (6 bases). The CDR3 totals 15 residues. The V gene lost 2 bases and the J gene lost 7 bases, with 17 bases spanning the gap. Germline CDR1 SGHDT, CDR2 YYEEEE.

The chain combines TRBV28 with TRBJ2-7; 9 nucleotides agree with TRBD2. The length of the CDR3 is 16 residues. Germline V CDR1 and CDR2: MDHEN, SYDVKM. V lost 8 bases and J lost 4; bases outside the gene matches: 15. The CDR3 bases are TGTGCCAGCCCTCCGGGGGGGCTAGCGGGACGGTACGAGCAGTACTTC. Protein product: CASPPGGLAGRYEQYF. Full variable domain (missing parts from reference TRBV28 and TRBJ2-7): DVKVTQSSRYLVKRTGEKVFLECVQDMDHENMFWYRQDPGLGLRLIYFSYDVKMKEKGDIPEGYSVSREKKERFSLILESASTNQTSMYLCASPPGGLAGRYEQYFGPGTRLTVT.

CDR3 nucleotide sequence: TGCGCCAGCAGTCGTCTACGACTAGCGGGGATACTCGGGGAGACCCAGTACTTC. Amino acid sequence: CASSRLRLAGILGETQYF. The chain combines TRBV5-1 with TRBJ2-5; 11 bases line up with TRBD2. The germline CDR1 and CDR2 sequences are SGHRS and YFSETQ. J lost 5 bases, V lost 5 bases, and 17 bases had no gene match. CDR3 length: 18 amino acids.